Each of the 2 T cell receptor beta chains below was sequenced from the same sample in a study of T cells in women clearing cervical HPV infection. Sequencing used immunoSEQ multiplex PCR; TCRdb keeps in-frame clones, though not all of them. The specimen's table records about 30,000 clones. The sequencing sample was made of blood buffy coat. The origin of the receptors is a woman aged 18-70 years with a cervical HPV16 infection that either progressed to CIN3+ or cleared (not recorded which).

On this clone: Sequencing ends 3 residues short of the CDR3 end; the germline J gene provides the rest. V and J are TRBV7-8 and TRBJ1-3; TRBD1 matches 7 bases. V shed 1 base and J 3 bases; nucleotides not matched to a gene: 6. CDR3 length: 16 amino acids. The germline V gene encodes CDR1 SGHVS and CDR2 FQNEAQ. The CDR3 DNA, read in part, is TGTGCCAGCAGCTTAGGGCGGACAGGCTTTGGAAACACC. Amino acid sequence: CASSLGRTGFGNT. The whole CDR3 protein reads CASSLGRTGFGNTIYF.

This clone is labeled medium-sized (0.01 to 0.1%) based on frequency. Read coverage stops 3 residues before the CDR3 terminus; the germline J gene supplies the remainder. The J gene is TRBJ2-3, the V gene TRBV6-2 or TRBV6-3, with 10 bases that match TRBD2. V lost 7 bases, J lost 6 bases, and 7 bases stayed unmatched. This CDR3 has 14 residues. The germline V gene encodes CDR1 MNHEY and CDR2 SVGEGT. The CDR3 DNA, read in part, is TGTGCCAGCATTAGCGGGGGGCCTAGTGATACG. Amino acid sequence: CASISGGPSDT. The whole CDR3 protein is CASISGGPSDTQYF.